The clone carrying this T cell receptor (beta chain) was seen a few times. Antigen specificity is unknown. V was clipped by 7 bases and J by 3 bases, with 11 bases between them. This CDR3 is built from 13 residues. The V gene's germline CDR1 is LNHDA and CDR2 SQIVND (reference sequence). Nominally healthy donors were sampled, though unrecorded immune exposures were likely. The data were obtained in a study of cytomegalovirus exposure and HLA in healthy donors. Study-wide results and limits: The classifier was said to identify cytomegalovirus status with high specificity and sensitivity.

With 60 Vbeta and 13 Jbeta primers, the PCR was carried out. TCRdb's copy holds only in-frame clones and misses some; the assay was immunoSEQ multiplex PCR. Of 150,000 to 200,000 clones in the sample, nearly 80% were seen once. J is TRBJ2-3 and V is TRBV19; tentatively, D is TRBD1 (5 bases). Sequenced input: PBMCs. The clonotype was recovered from a man aged 35-49 years in good health and CMV-seropositive. The CDR3, as DNA: TGTGCCAGTACCAACAGGCTAACAGATACGCAGTATTTT. Residues: CASTNRLTDTQYF.